This T cell receptor (beta chain) was sequenced during a study of liver allograft versus peripheral blood T cells. Study summary: The authors compared T cell receptor repertoires in transplanted livers with recipients' peripheral blood repertoires. Findings and limits, study-wide: Liver allografts reportedly held T cell receptor repertoires unlike those in peripheral blood.

TCRdb re-derived calls from the reads in MiXCR, one entry per CDR3 protein. The sample lists 4,000 to 6,500 distinct CDR3 sequences, about a sixth seen once, with around 9.3% in the top ten. CDR3 size: 17 residues. After removal of 1 base from V and 4 bases from J, the junction contained 8 bases not matched to a gene. Germline loops: CDR1 DFQATT, CDR2 SNEGSKA (reference sequence). By share, this clonotype counts as medium-sized. Its antigen remains unidentified. This chain uses TRBV20-1 with TRBJ2-3; 13 positions match TRBD2. The receptor's source is a human patient who had a liver transplant. The graft donor may account for some of the T cells. As DNA, the CDR3 is TGCAGTGCTAGAGCCACTAGCGGGAGGGCCATCGCAGATACGCAGTATTTT. The encoded protein is CSARATSGRAIADTQYF.